These 27 T cell receptor beta chains came from one sample sequenced in a study of Graves' ophthalmopathy and Graves' hyperthyroidism. Amplification of the TCR beta CDR3 regions used RNA transcripts (as template). Second-round multiplex PCR followed a first-round RT-PCR using HTBI primers. TCRdb reanalysed the multiplex PCR reads using MiXCR and keeps one entry per CDR3 protein. Of a few hundred thousand distinct CDR3 sequences listed, approximately 18% are singletons. The source material was peripheral blood. These receptors originate from an adult woman with stable Graves' hyperthyroidism.

This clonotype was seen many times. The chain is built from TRBV30 and TRBJ2-4, with 8 nucleotides matching TRBD1. V lost 2 bases and J lost 5; bases outside the gene matches: 8. CDR3 size: 15 residues. Germline-derived CDR1 and CDR2 are GTSNPN and SVGIG (reference sequence). The DNA for the CDR3 is TGTGCCTGGAGTAGGGCAGGGGGCCCCCAAAACATTCAGTACTTC. Residues: CAWSRAGGPQNIQYF.

This clonotype showed up many times. This rearrangement joins TRBV7-2 to TRBJ1-6; tentatively, D is TRBD1 (5 bases). Germline values: CDR1 SGHTA, CDR2 FQGNSA. Trimming stripped 3 bases from V and 7 bases from J, with 10 bases between. This CDR3 comprises 14 residues. CDR3 coding DNA: TGTGCCAGCAGCTTCCGGGGCCTCAATTCACCCCTCCACTTT. Protein sequence: CASSFRGLNSPLHF.

This clonotype was seen ten or more times. V usage is TRBV12-3 or TRBV12-4 and J usage is TRBJ1-2; a possible D gene is TRBD1 (5 bases). Trimming removed 5 bases from V and 3 bases from J, with 13 bases in between. The CDR3 runs to 14 residues. The CDR3 sequence: CASSLTLGHYGYTF. The CDR3 bases are TGTGCCAGCAGTCTAACCCTGGGGCACTATGGCTACACCTTC.

The CDR3 DNA reads TGTGCCAGCAGCGCCCCTTACTCCCCAGGGAGAGAGACCCAGTACTTC. Its protein product is CASSAPYSPGRETQYF. The chain links TRBV2 to TRBJ2-5, with D perhaps matching TRBD1 or TRBD2 (5 bases each). The CDR3 is made up of 16 amino acids. Per the germline V gene, CDR1 is SNHLY and CDR2 is FYNNEI. V dropped 6 bases and J dropped 4 bases, with 21 bases sitting between them.

At least ten counts were recorded for this clonotype. The V gene is TRBV20-1, the J gene TRBJ2-7; 10 nucleotides line up with TRBD2. CDR1 and CDR2 from the germline V gene are DFQATT and SNEGSKA (reference sequence). The CDR3 totals 15 residues. V lost 3 bases, J lost 4 bases, and 9 bases stayed unmatched. CDR3: CSASLPLAGSYEQYF. In DNA form, the CDR3 reads TGCAGTGCTAGTCTGCCACTAGCGGGATCATACGAGCAGTACTTC.

This clonotype was found many times. The V call is TRBV6-5, the J call TRBJ1-5, with a tentative D call TRBD1 (5 bases). The V gene lost 4 bases and the J gene lost 0 bases, with 10 bases spanning the gap. CDR1 MNHEY and CDR2 SVGAGI come from the germline V gene. CDR3 length: 15 residues. DNA of the CDR3: TGTGCCAGCAGTTTAGACAGATATAGCAATCAGCCCCAGCATTTT. This translates into CASSLDRYSNQPQHF.

This clonotype occurred many times. This rearrangement joins TRBV24-1 to TRBJ2-5, with D tentatively TRBD2 (6 bases). Germline V gene sequence: CDR1 KGHDR, CDR2 SFDVKD. The CDR3 runs 12 residues. V was pared by 12 bases and J by 4 bases, with 14 bases between. In nucleotides, the CDR3 is TGTGCCTCAGCGGGTGACGGAGAGACCCAGTACTTC. This translates into CASAGDGETQYF.

J is TRBJ2-7 and V is TRBV11-1; 8 nucleotides match TRBD1. The CDR3 runs 18 residues. Trimming took 5 bases from V and 1 from J; bases not matched to a gene: 16. Per germline, CDR1 SGHAT and CDR2 FQDESV (reference sequence). The CDR3 DNA reads TGTGCCAGCAGCCTGAGGGCGGGAACCAGGGGGCCTTCCTACGAGCAGTACTTC. Translation: CASSLRAGTRGPSYEQYF.

Ten or more counts support this clonotype. The chain joins TRBV15 to TRBJ2-7; tentative D call: TRBD2 (6 bases). The CDR3 sequence is 13 residues long. The germline V gene encodes CDR1 LNHNV and CDR2 YYDKDF (reference sequence). V was trimmed by 6 bases and J by 7 bases, leaving 16 bases between them. CDR3 loop: CATSLGLQREQYF. DNA for the CDR3: TGTGCCACCAGTCTGGGACTCCAAAGGGAGCAGTACTTC.

The gene calls are TRBV25-1 and TRBJ2-2, with D possibly TRBD1 on 5 matching bases. The germline gives CDR1 MGHDK, CDR2 SYGVNS. Trimming removed 3 bases at V and 0 bases at J, with 5 bases between. The CDR3 runs 14 residues. CDR3 protein: CASSDRANTGELFF. Here the CDR3 DNA reads TGTGCCAGCAGTGACAGGGCGAACACCGGGGAGCTGTTTTTT.

V and J are TRBV18 and TRBJ2-6; 7 nucleotides agree with TRBD1. The germline V gene encodes CDR1 KGHSH and CDR2 LQKENI. V was clipped by 0 bases and J by 0 bases; unmatched bases: 8. The CDR3 is 19 amino acids. CDR3 amino acids: CASSPPIGQVNSGANVLTF. The CDR3 bases are TGTGCCAGCTCACCACCCATCGGACAGGTTAACTCTGGGGCCAACGTCCTGACTTTC. Drawing the rest from reference TRBV18 and TRBJ2-6, the complete variable domain is NAGVMQNPRHLVRRRGQEARLRCSPMKGHSHVYWYRQLPEEGLKFMVYLQKENIIDESGMPKERFSAEFPKEGPSILRIQQVVRGDSAAYFCASSPPIGQVNSGANVLTFGAGSRLTVL.

This clonotype appeared many times. The genes are TRBV27 and TRBJ2-2; possibly TRBD2 for D (6 bases). The CDR3 is 14 residues long. Germline values: CDR1 MNHEY, CDR2 SMNVEV (reference sequence). V was pared by 6 bases and J by 3 bases, with 11 bases between. CDR3 protein: CASRGRTYTGELFF. Here the CDR3 DNA reads TGTGCCAGCAGAGGGAGGACATACACCGGGGAGCTGTTTTTT.

This clonotype appeared many times. V gene TRBV2 combines with J gene TRBJ1-2; possibly TRBD1 for D (5 bases). V lost 3 bases to trimming and J lost 3 bases, with 8 bases between them. The germline CDR1 and CDR2 sequences are SNHLY and FYNNEI. The CDR3 loop spans 13 amino acids. CDR3 DNA sequence: TGTGCCAGCAGTGACAGGGCGGACTATGGCTACACCTTC. Protein: CASSDRADYGYTF. Together with reference TRBV2 and TRBJ1-2, the CDR3 gives the full variable domain: EPEVTQTPSHQVTQMGQEVILRCVPISNHLYFYWYRQILGQKVEFLVSFYNNEISEKSEIFDDQFSVERPDGSNFTLKIRSTKLEDSAMYFCASSDRADYGYTFGSGTRLTVV.

This clonotype came up a few times. J is TRBJ2-5 and V is TRBV5-1; D possibly corresponds to TRBD1 (7 bases). There are 14 residues in the CDR3. The V end was cut by 4 bases, the J end by 3 bases, with 13 bases between. Germline values: CDR1 SGHRS, CDR2 YFSETQ. The CDR3 nucleotides read TGCGCCAGCAGCCGGAGGGGGCGGGAAGAGACCCAGTACTTC. It is translated as CASSRRGREETQYF.

This clonotype was seen ten or more times. CDR3 DNA sequence: TGCAGCGTTGAGGTGGGGGGTCGAACTGAAGCTTTCTTT. Residues: CSVEVGGRTEAFF. The chain couples TRBV29-1 to TRBJ1-1, with D perhaps TRBD1 (5 bases). The V gene lost 3 bases and the J gene lost 5 bases, with 13 bases spanning the gap. CDR1 is SQVTM, CDR2 ANQGSEA, per germline. There are 13 residues in the CDR3.

The J gene is TRBJ1-5, the V gene TRBV14; tentatively, D is TRBD1 (6 bases). There are 20 residues in the CDR3. Germline loops: CDR1 SGHDN, CDR2 FVKESK. V was clipped by 3 bases and J by 2 bases, with 26 bases between them. The CDR3 protein is CASSHGRGGRCKGGNQPQHF. CDR3 bases: TGTGCCAGCAGCCACGGGCGCGGGGGGCGATGCAAAGGGGGCAATCAGCCCCAGCATTTT.

This clonotype was found many times. The rearrangement uses TRBV12-3 or TRBV12-4 and TRBJ1-2; D possibly corresponds to TRBD1 (6 bases). This CDR3 region has 13 residues. The germline V and J ends were trimmed by 7 bases and 8 bases, with 17 bases remaining between them. Here the CDR3 reads CASTWGTPSGYTF. The CDR3 region has the DNA TGTGCCAGCACCTGGGGGACACCTTCCGGCTACACCTTC.

This chain links TRBV4-1 with TRBJ2-5, with D possibly matching TRBD2 (6 bases). Germline values: CDR1 MGHRA, CDR2 YSYEKL. The length of the CDR3 is 17 residues. The V and J ends lost 6 bases and 5 bases respectively, with 25 bases between them. The CDR3 sequence: CASSPSSGLTRGETQYF. Here the CDR3 DNA reads TGCGCCAGCAGTCCAAGCTCCGGACTAACCAGAGGGGAGACCCAGTACTTC.

This clonotype was recorded at least ten times. The CDR3 protein is CSVEGDRFYEQYF. The CDR3 nucleotides are TGCAGCGTTGAGGGGGACAGGTTTTACGAGCAGTACTTC. V and J are TRBV29-1 and TRBJ2-7; 8 bases are a match to TRBD1. Germline CDR1 is SQVTM and CDR2 is ANQGSEA. The CDR3 spans 13 residues. Losses at the gene ends were 3 bases for V and 4 bases for J; bases not matched to a gene: 5.

Many counts were recorded for this clonotype. J is TRBJ1-1 and V is TRBV27, with D possibly TRBD1 on 5 matching bases. CDR1 MNHEY and CDR2 SMNVEV come from the germline V gene (reference sequence). This CDR3 has 13 residues. Deletions cut 3 bases from V and 6 bases from J, with 11 bases between. CDR3 sequence (DNA): TGTGCCAGCAGTTTTCTGGGGGAGCCTGAAGCTTTCTTT. As protein: CASSFLGEPEAFF.

For this clonotype: A much bigger clone sits one base away, suggesting this may be a read error. The chain combines TRBV6-1 with TRBJ1-2, with a tentative D call TRBD1 (5 bases). The CDR3 totals 13 residues. Germline V gene sequence: CDR1 MNHNS, CDR2 SASEGT. CDR3 bases: TGTGTCAGCAGTGGAATCAGGGAGAAAGGCTACACCTTC. Amino acid sequence: CVSSGIREKGYTF.

Many counts were recorded for this clonotype. The genes are TRBV28 and TRBJ2-5, with no clear D. Looked up from germline, CDR1 is MDHEN and CDR2 is SYDVKM. V was cut by 4 bases and J by 3 bases, with 15 bases left in between. The CDR3 totals 15 residues. CDR3 nucleotides: TGTGCCAGCAGTTCCACTTGGGTCGGCGAAGAGACCCAGTACTTC. This gives the protein CASSSTWVGEETQYF.

A few counts support this clonotype. The DNA for the CDR3 is TGTGCCAGCAGTGAAACAGGGTTGGTCACCGGGGAGCTGTTTTTT. This gives the protein CASSETGLVTGELFF. The chain combines TRBV6-1 with TRBJ2-2, with D possibly matching TRBD1 (6 bases). Looked up from germline, CDR1 is MNHNS and CDR2 is SASEGT. The CDR3 is 15 amino acids. The V end lost 2 bases, the J end lost 4 bases, and 11 bases lay between the germline ends.

This clonotype was seen ten or more times. V is TRBV4-3 and J is TRBJ2-5; 7 nucleotides agree with TRBD2. The CDR3 is 15 amino acids. J gave up 2 bases and V 3 bases, and 6 bases lay outside the gene matches. Germline values: CDR1 LGHNA, CDR2 YSLEER. CDR3 loop: CASSQALAEQETQYF. The CDR3 nucleotides are TGCGCCAGCAGCCAGGCGCTAGCGGAACAAGAGACCCAGTACTTC.

Many counts were recorded for this clonotype. The chain combines TRBV25-1 with TRBJ2-2; no definite D call. V gave up 10 bases and J gave up 0 bases, with 15 bases separating them. The V gene's germline CDR1 is MGHDK and CDR2 SYGVNS. CDR3 length equals 15 residues. CDR3 sequence (DNA): TGTGCCACCCAGAAGAAGGTTGCGAACACCGGGGAGCTGTTTTTT. Protein sequence: CATQKKVANTGELFF.

This clonotype came up many times. J is TRBJ1-6 and V is TRBV5-1, with 8 bases that match TRBD1. V lost 0 bases, J lost 10 bases, and 9 bases stayed unmatched. CDR3 size: 16 residues. Germline-derived CDR1 and CDR2 are SGHRS and YFSETQ. The CDR3 DNA reads as TGCGCCAGCAGCTTGGTCCCCCAGGGGGCCGGATCACCCCTCCACTTT. Protein: CASSLVPQGAGSPLHF. The complete variable domain, with remaining parts taken from reference TRBV5-1 and TRBJ1-6, reads KAGVTQTPRYLIKTRGQQVTLSCSPISGHRSVSWYQQTPGQGLQFLFEYFSETQRNKGNFPGRFSGRQFSNSRSEMNVSTLELGDSALYLCASSLVPQGAGSPLHFGNGTRLTVT.

For this clonotype: A much more abundant neighbour one base away suggests this may be a read error. This rearrangement joins TRBV4-1 to TRBJ2-7, with 11 bases that match TRBD2. This CDR3 comprises 15 residues. The germline CDR1 and CDR2 sequences are MGHRA and YSYEKL. The CDR3 reads CASIQAGTSGYEQYF. CDR3 DNA sequence: TGCGCCAGCATCCAAGCCGGGACTAGCGGCTACGAGCAGTACTTC.